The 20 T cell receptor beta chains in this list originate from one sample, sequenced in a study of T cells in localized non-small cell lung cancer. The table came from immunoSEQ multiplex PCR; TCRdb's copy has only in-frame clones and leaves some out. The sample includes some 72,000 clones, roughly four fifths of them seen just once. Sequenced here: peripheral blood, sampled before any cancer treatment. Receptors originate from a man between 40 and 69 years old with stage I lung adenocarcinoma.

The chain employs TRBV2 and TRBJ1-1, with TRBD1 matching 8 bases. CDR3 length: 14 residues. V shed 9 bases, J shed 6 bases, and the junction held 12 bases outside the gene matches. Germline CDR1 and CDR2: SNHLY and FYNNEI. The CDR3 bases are TGTGCCAGGGAATCACAGGGGGGAAGAGCTGAAGCTTTCTTT. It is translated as CARESQGGRAEAFF.

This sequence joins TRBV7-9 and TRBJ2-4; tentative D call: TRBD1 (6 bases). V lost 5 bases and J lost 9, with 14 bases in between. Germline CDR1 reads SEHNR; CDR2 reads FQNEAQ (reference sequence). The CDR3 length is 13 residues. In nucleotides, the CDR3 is TGTGCCAGCAGCGTGACCCAACAGGGCATTCAGTACTTC. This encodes CASSVTQQGIQYF.

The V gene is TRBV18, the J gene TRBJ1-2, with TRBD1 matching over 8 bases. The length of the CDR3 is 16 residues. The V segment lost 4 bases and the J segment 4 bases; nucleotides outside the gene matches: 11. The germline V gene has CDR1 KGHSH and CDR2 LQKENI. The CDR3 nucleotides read TGTGCCAGCTCACACGGGGGACAGGCGTACCGCTATGGCTACACCTTC. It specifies CASSHGGQAYRYGYTF.

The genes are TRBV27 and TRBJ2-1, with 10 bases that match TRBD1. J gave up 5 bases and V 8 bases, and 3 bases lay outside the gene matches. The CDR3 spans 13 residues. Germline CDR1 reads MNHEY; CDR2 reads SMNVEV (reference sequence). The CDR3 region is CASRTGGDNEQFF. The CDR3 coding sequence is TGTGCCAGCCGGACAGGGGGGGACAATGAGCAGTTCTTC.

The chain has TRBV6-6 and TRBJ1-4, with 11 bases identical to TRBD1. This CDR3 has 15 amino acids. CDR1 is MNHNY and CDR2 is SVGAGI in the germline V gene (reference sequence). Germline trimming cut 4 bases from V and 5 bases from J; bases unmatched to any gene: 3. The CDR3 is CASSSRTGGNEKLFF. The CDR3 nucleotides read TGTGCCAGCAGTTCCCGGACAGGGGGCAATGAAAAACTGTTTTTT.

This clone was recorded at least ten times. CDR3 bases: TGTGCCAGCAGCTTGGCGGCAGCATCCGCCTACGAGCAGTACTTC. Translated, it gives CASSLAAASAYEQYF. The J gene is TRBJ2-7, the V gene TRBV28, with D unresolved. The CDR3 is 15 residues long. V gave up 6 bases and J gave up 2 bases, with 17 bases separating them. Per the germline V gene, CDR1 is MDHEN and CDR2 is SYDVKM.

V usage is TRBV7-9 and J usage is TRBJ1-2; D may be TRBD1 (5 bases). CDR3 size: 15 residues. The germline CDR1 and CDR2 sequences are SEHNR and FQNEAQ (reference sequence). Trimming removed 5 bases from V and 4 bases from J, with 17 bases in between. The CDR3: CASSPQEGLAYGYTF. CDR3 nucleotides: TGTGCCAGCAGCCCACAGGAGGGGCTGGCCTATGGCTACACCTTC.

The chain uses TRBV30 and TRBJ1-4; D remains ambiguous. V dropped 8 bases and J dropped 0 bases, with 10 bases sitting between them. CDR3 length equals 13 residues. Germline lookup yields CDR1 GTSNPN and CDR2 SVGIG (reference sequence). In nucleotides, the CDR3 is TGTGCCACCGCAGGAGCAACTAATGAAAAACTGTTTTTT. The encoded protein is CATAGATNEKLFF.

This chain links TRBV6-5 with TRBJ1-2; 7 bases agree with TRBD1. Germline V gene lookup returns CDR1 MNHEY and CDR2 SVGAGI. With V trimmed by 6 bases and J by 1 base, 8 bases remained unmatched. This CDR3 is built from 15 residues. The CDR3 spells CASRGTGEYNYGYTF. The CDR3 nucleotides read TGTGCCAGCAGAGGAACAGGGGAGTATAACTATGGCTACACCTTC.

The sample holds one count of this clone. The CDR3 nucleotides are TGTGCCAGCAGTTTAGTTAGAAGTCCCGAGAACACTGAAGCTTTCTTT. This gives the protein CASSLVRSPENTEAFF. The chain links TRBV28 to TRBJ1-1; D ambiguous. V lost 2 bases and J 1 base, leaving 14 bases between the germline ends. Per the germline V gene, CDR1 is MDHEN and CDR2 is SYDVKM. The CDR3 runs 16 residues. The variable domain in full, completed from reference TRBV28 and TRBJ1-1, reads DVKVTQSSRYLVKRTGEKVFLECVQDMDHENMFWYRQDPGLGLRLIYFSYDVKMKEKGDIPEGYSVSREKKERFSLILESASTNQTSMYLCASSLVRSPENTEAFFGQGTRLTVV.

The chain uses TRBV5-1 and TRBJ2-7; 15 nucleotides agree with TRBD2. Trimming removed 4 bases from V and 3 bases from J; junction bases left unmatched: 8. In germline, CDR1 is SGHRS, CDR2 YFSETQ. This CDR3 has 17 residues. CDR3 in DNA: TGCGCCAGCAGCGCAAATCCGGGACTAGCGGGGGGCTACGAGCAGTACTTC. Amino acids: CASSANPGLAGGYEQYF.

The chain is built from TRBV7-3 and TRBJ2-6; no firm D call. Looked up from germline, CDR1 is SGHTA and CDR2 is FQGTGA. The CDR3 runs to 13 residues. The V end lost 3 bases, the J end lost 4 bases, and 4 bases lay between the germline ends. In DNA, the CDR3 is TGTGCCAGCAGCTTCTCGGGGGCCAACGTCCTGACTTTC. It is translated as CASSFSGANVLTF. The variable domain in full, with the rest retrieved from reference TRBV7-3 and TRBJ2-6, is GAGVSQTPSNKVTEKGKYVELRCDPISGHTALYWYRQSLGQGPEFLIYFQGTGAADDSGLPNDRFFAVRPEGSVSTLKIQRTERGDSAVYLCASSFSGANVLTFGAGSRLTVL.

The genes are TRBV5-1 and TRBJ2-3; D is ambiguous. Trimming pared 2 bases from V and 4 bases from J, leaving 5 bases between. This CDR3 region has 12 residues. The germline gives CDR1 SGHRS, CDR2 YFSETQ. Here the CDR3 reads CASSFDADTQYF. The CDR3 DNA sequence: TGCGCCAGCAGCTTCGACGCAGATACGCAGTATTTT.

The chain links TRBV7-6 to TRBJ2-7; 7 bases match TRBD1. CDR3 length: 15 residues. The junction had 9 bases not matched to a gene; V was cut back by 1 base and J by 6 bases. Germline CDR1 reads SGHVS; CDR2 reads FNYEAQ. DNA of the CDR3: TGTGCCAGCAGCTTAGAGGGACAGCCCTTTCGCGAGCAGTACTTC. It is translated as CASSLEGQPFREQYF.

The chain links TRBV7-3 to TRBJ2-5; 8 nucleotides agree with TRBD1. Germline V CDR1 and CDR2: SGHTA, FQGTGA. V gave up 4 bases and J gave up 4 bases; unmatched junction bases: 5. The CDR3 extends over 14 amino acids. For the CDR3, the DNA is TGTGCCAGCAGCTCCAACAGGGGGGCAGAGACCCAGTACTTC. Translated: CASSSNRGAETQYF.

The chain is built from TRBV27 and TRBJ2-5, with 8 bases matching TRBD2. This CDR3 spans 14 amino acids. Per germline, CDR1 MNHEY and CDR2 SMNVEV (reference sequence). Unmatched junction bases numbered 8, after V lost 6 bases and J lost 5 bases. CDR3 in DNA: TGTGCCAGCAGGGTAGCGGGGAAAAGGGAGACCCAGTACTTC. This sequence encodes CASRVAGKRETQYF.

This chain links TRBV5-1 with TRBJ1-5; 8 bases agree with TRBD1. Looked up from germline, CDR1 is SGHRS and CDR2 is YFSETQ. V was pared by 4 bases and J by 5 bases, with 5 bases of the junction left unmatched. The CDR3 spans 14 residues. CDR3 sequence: CASSVDRGDQPQHF. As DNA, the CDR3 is TGCGCCAGCAGCGTTGACAGGGGAGATCAGCCCCAGCATTTT. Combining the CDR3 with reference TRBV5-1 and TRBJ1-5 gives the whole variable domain KAGVTQTPRYLIKTRGQQVTLSCSPISGHRSVSWYQQTPGQGLQFLFEYFSETQRNKGNFPGRFSGRQFSNSRSEMNVSTLELGDSALYLCASSVDRGDQPQHFGDGTRLSIL.

This chain's CDR3 is CASSLKTGGLTDTQYF. CDR3 coding DNA: TGCGCCAGCAGCTTGAAAACAGGGGGGTTAACAGATACGCAGTATTTT. V and J are TRBV5-1 and TRBJ2-3; 8 bases line up with TRBD1. The length of the CDR3 is 16 residues. Germline loops: CDR1 SGHRS, CDR2 YFSETQ. The V segment lost 1 base and the J segment 3 bases; nucleotides outside the gene matches: 7.

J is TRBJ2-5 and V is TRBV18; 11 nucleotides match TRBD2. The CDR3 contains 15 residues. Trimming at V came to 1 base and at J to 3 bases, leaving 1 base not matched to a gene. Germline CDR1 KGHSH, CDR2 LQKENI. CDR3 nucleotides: TGTGCCAGCTCACCACTAGCGGGGGGGAAAGAGACCCAGTACTTC. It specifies CASSPLAGGKETQYF.

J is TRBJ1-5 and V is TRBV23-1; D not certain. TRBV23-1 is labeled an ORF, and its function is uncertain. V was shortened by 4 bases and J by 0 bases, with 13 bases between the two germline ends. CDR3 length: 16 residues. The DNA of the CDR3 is TGCGCCAGCAGTCCCACGGACGGTTATAGCAATCAGCCCCAGCATTTT. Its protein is CASSPTDGYSNQPQHF.